The 22 T cell receptor beta chains given below trace back to one sample, sequenced in a study of T cells in Graves' hyperthyroidism and ophthalmopathy. Authors of the study amplified TCR beta CDR3 regions from RNA transcripts. In the first-round RT-PCR of the TCR CDR3, the HTBI primer set was used. TCRdb reanalysed the multiplex PCR reads using MiXCR and keeps one entry per CDR3 protein. The sample includes about 640,000 distinct CDR3 sequences, more than 20% of them seen just once. The specimen sequenced was blood. These receptors were taken from a man aged 30 to 45 with Graves' ophthalmopathy.

This clonotype was detected many times. The chain's CDR3 is CASSQVLGAAKNIQYF. CDR3 DNA sequence: TGTGCCAGCAGCCAAGTCTTAGGGGCAGCCAAAAACATTCAGTACTTC. V and J are TRBV3-1 and TRBJ2-4; possible D gene TRBD1, 5 bases. The CDR3 spans 16 residues. CDR1 LGHDT and CDR2 YNNKEL come from the germline V gene (reference sequence). With 1 base removed from V and 0 bases from J, the gap between germline ends came to 10 bases.

The sample holds one count of this clonotype. The junction and the germline gene differ at one end; a read error may be behind it. This chain links TRBV2 with TRBJ1-5; possibly TRBD1 for D (6 bases). The CDR3 is 15 residues long. The germline V gene has CDR1 SNHLY and CDR2 FYNNEI. The CDR3 region is CASRAGTMGNEPQHF. The CDR3 bases are TGTGCCAGCCGCGCGGGGACAATGGGCAATGAGCCCCAGCATTTT.

The rearrangement uses TRBV2 and TRBJ2-2, with D possibly being TRBD2 (5 bases). The CDR3 totals 15 residues. Trimming shortened V by 5 bases and J by 0 bases, and 10 bases separated the two germline ends. Germline assignment: CDR1 SNHLY and CDR2 FYNNEI. In DNA, the CDR3 is TGTGCCAGCAGTAACCGGGGTCCGAACACCGGGGAGCTGTTTTTT. As protein: CASSNRGPNTGELFF.

V is TRBV20-1 and J is TRBJ2-5, with 8 bases matching TRBD1. Trimming cost V 2 bases and J 4 bases; bases outside gene matches: 3. CDR3 length: 13 residues. Looked up from germline, CDR1 is DFQATT and CDR2 is SNEGSKA (reference sequence). The CDR3 region has the DNA TGCAGTGCTAGAAGGACAGGGAGAGAGACCCAGTACTTC. It encodes CSARRTGRETQYF.

This clonotype was found a few times. V is TRBV5-5 and J is TRBJ2-2; 14 nucleotides match TRBD2. V shed 1 base, J shed 9 bases, and the junction held 5 bases outside the gene matches. The CDR3 extends over 16 amino acids. Per the germline V gene, CDR1 is SGHKS and CDR2 is YYEKEE (reference sequence). The CDR3 DNA sequence: TGTGCCAGCAGCTTGCAGGGGACTAGCGGGAGCTGGGAGCTGTTTTTT. Translated, it gives CASSLQGTSGSWELFF.

V is TRBV20-1 and J is TRBJ2-1, with 12 nucleotides matching TRBD2. Germline CDR1 and CDR2: DFQATT and SNEGSKA (reference sequence). Losses at the gene ends were 0 bases for V and 4 bases for J; bases not matched to a gene: 4. The CDR3 loop spans 16 amino acids. This chain's CDR3 is CSARDRGTSGYNEQFF. CDR3 sequence (DNA): TGCAGTGCTAGAGATCGGGGGACTAGCGGGTACAATGAGCAGTTCTTC.

The CDR3 reads CASSLSSWHTEAFF. The CDR3 DNA reads as TGTGCCAGCAGTTTATCGAGTTGGCACACTGAAGCTTTCTTT. This chain connects TRBV27 to TRBJ1-1; no definite D call. The CDR3 is 14 amino acids. Trimming removed 0 bases at V and 3 bases at J, with 8 bases between. CDR1 is MNHEY, CDR2 SMNVEV, per germline (reference sequence).

This clonotype came up many times. The CDR3 DNA follows: TGCAGCGTTGAGCGGTCAGAGACCCAGTACTTC. Its protein product is CSVERSETQYF. This chain connects TRBV29-1 to TRBJ2-5, with D unresolved. Trimming left V 3 bases short and J 4 bases short, with 6 bases between. This CDR3 is built from 11 residues. Looked up from germline, CDR1 is SQVTM and CDR2 is ANQGSEA.

The chain employs TRBV19 and TRBJ1-1; D may be TRBD1 (6 bases). The CDR3 is 13 amino acids. From germline, CDR1 is LNHDA and CDR2 SQIVND (reference sequence). Trimming cost V 5 bases and J 3 bases, with 10 bases left between them. CDR3 sequence: CASSSWTDTEAFF. Written as DNA, the CDR3 is TGTGCCAGTAGTTCTTGGACAGACACTGAAGCTTTCTTT.

J is TRBJ2-2 and V is TRBV12-3 or TRBV12-4, with TRBD1 matching 9 bases. The CDR3 runs to 18 residues. V dropped 6 bases and J dropped 4; count of bases not matched to a gene: 15. CDR3 nucleotide sequence: TGTGCCAGCAGCAACCTTCGAGGGACAGGGTCCCCCACCGGGGAGCTGTTTTTT. The encoded protein is CASSNLRGTGSPTGELFF.

This sequence joins TRBV20-1 and TRBJ2-1; 16 nucleotides line up with TRBD2. The CDR3 contains 13 residues. Losses at the gene ends were 3 bases for V and 14 bases for J; bases not matched to a gene: 4. Germline V lookup: CDR1 DFQATT, CDR2 SNEGSKA (reference sequence). In DNA form, the CDR3 reads TGCAGTGCTAGCTCCGGGACTAGCGGGAGGGAGTTCTTC. Translating it yields CSASSGTSGREFF.

This clonotype was observed at least ten times. The J gene is TRBJ2-7, the V gene TRBV3-1; D gene unclear. V was pared by 0 bases and J by 1 base, with 10 bases between. The CDR3 consists of 15 residues. Germline V lookup: CDR1 LGHDT, CDR2 YNNKEL (reference sequence). Written as DNA, the CDR3 is TGTGCCAGCAGCCAAGATATAGCCGGTTCCTACGAGCAGTACTTC. Residues: CASSQDIAGSYEQYF.

This clonotype was seen a handful of times. The chain links TRBV9 to TRBJ2-2, with 9 bases aligning to TRBD1. Trimming at V came to 3 bases and at J to 3 bases, leaving 3 bases not matched to a gene. The CDR3 spans 15 residues. Germline V gene sequence: CDR1 SGDLS, CDR2 YYNGEE. CDR3 region: CASSDRGRDTGELFF. For the CDR3, the DNA is TGTGCCAGCAGCGACAGGGGGCGCGACACCGGGGAGCTGTTTTTT.

The chain links TRBV27 to TRBJ2-7; 7 nucleotides agree with TRBD1. V lost 4 bases to trimming and J lost 5 bases; unmatched junction nucleotides: 11. This CDR3 has 15 residues. Germline CDR1 reads MNHEY; CDR2 reads SMNVEV (reference sequence). Written as DNA, the CDR3 is TGTGCCAGCAGTTCTCTCTCCGGGACAGCGAACGAGCAGTACTTC. Residues: CASSSLSGTANEQYF.

This clonotype has ten or more counts. The chain carries TRBV2 and TRBJ2-7; D remains ambiguous. CDR3 length equals 12 residues. V lost 6 bases and J 7 bases, leaving 13 bases between the germline ends. Germline V gives CDR1 SNHLY, CDR2 FYNNEI. The CDR3 DNA follows: TGTGCCAGCAGCGCCCAGGTGAAAGAGCAGTACTTC. Residues: CASSAQVKEQYF.

The chain carries TRBV29-1 and TRBJ1-1; no definite D call. V was shortened by 0 bases and J by 7 bases, with 9 bases between the two germline ends. The CDR3 consists of 12 residues. Germline-derived CDR1 and CDR2 are SQVTM and ANQGSEA. This chain's CDR3 is CSVEDQGLEAFF. CDR3 DNA: TGCAGCGTTGAAGATCAAGGGCTTGAAGCTTTCTTT.

In its sample, this clonotype was seen a few times. The genes are TRBV11-2 and TRBJ2-1; TRBD2 matches 8 bases. V trimming: 2 bases; J trimming: 3 bases; junction bases outside the gene matches: 9. The CDR3 loop spans 17 amino acids. The V gene's germline CDR1 is SGHAT and CDR2 FQNNGV. The CDR3 here is CASSLSTSTSGYNEQFF. The CDR3 DNA sequence: TGTGCCAGCAGCTTATCAACCTCTACTAGCGGCTACAATGAGCAGTTCTTC.

In this sample, this clonotype turned up many times. The V gene is TRBV30, the J gene TRBJ1-1, with 7 bases lining up with TRBD1. Germline CDR1 reads GTSNPN; CDR2 reads SVGIG (reference sequence). This CDR3 comprises 15 residues. Unmatched junction bases numbered 6, after V lost 2 bases and J lost 0 bases. The CDR3 loop is CAWSFSGTVNTEAFF. CDR3 in DNA: TGTGCCTGGAGTTTTTCCGGGACAGTGAACACTGAAGCTTTCTTT.

The chain joins TRBV4-1 to TRBJ1-2; possible D gene TRBD1, 5 bases. Trimming removed 7 bases at V and 6 bases at J, with 12 bases between. The CDR3 is 12 residues long. Germline CDR1 reads MGHRA; CDR2 reads YSYEKL. Here the CDR3 reads CASTGGGDGYTF. DNA for the CDR3: TGCGCCAGCACGGGGGGTGGAGATGGCTACACCTTC.

The gene calls are TRBV12-3 or TRBV12-4 and TRBJ2-3; no clear D. This CDR3 is built from 15 residues. V lost 1 base and J lost 2, with 10 bases in between. The CDR3: CASSLGNTNTDTQYF. Here the CDR3 DNA reads TGTGCCAGCAGTTTAGGAAACACAAACACAGATACGCAGTATTTT.

This clonotype was seen many times. This chain uses TRBV30 with TRBJ1-1, with 9 nucleotides matching TRBD1. Per the germline V gene, CDR1 is GTSNPN and CDR2 is SVGIG (reference sequence). The CDR3 length is 15 residues. J lost 5 bases, V lost 1 base, and 8 bases had no gene match. CDR3 loop: CAWSGNDRGGTEAFF. The CDR3 bases are TGTGCCTGGAGTGGAAATGACAGGGGGGGAACTGAAGCTTTCTTT.

This clonotype was counted between two and nine times. The V call is TRBV7-2, the J call TRBJ1-1; D may be TRBD1 (5 bases). The V and J ends lost 6 bases and 3 bases respectively, with 8 bases between them. Germline V gene data show CDR1 as SGHTA and CDR2 as FQGNSA. CDR3 length equals 12 residues. CDR3: CASRSGYTEAFF. The CDR3 coding sequence is TGTGCCAGCAGGTCAGGGTACACTGAAGCTTTCTTT.